Each of the 24 T cell receptor beta chains below was sequenced from the same sample in a study of blood T cell repertoires in COVID-19. The assay was immunoSEQ multiplex PCR, and TCRdb's table has in-frame clones only and misses some. The sample comprises about 210,000 clones, 85% to 90% of which are singletons, and roughly 1.5% rests with the top ten. The sequenced sample was peripheral blood. The receptors were sampled from a young man with active or convalescent COVID-19.

This chain connects TRBV5-8 to TRBJ2-2, with D possibly matching TRBD2 (6 bases). V lost 4 bases and J 4 bases, leaving 11 bases between the germline ends. There are 14 residues in the CDR3. CDR1 and CDR2 from the germline V gene are SGHTS and YDEGEE. In nucleotides, the CDR3 is TGTGCCAGCAGCGCGGGACGGAGCACCGGGGAGCTGTTTTTT. Its protein product is CASSAGRSTGELFF.

This clone was seen more than once but under ten times. The chain couples TRBV30 to TRBJ1-1; D is unresolved. Between the trimmed V and J ends, which lost 2 bases and 11 bases, there was a span of 12 bases. Per germline, CDR1 GTSNPN and CDR2 SVGIG (reference sequence). This CDR3 is built from 11 residues. The CDR3 region has the DNA TGTGCCTGGAGTCCATCGACGGGGGCTTTCTTT. This translates into CAWSPSTGAFF.

CDR3 sequence reads: CASSSLRARDTEAFF. CDR3 coding DNA: TGCGCCAGCAGCTCCCTGCGAGCAAGAGACACTGAAGCTTTCTTT. The chain recombines TRBV5-1 with TRBJ1-1; no reliable D call. The CDR3 extends over 15 amino acids. Germline CDR1 is SGHRS and CDR2 is YFSETQ. The germline V and J ends were trimmed by 3 bases and 3 bases, with 15 bases remaining between them.

The rearrangement joins TRBV25-1 to TRBJ2-3, with a possible D match to TRBD2 (6 bases). The CDR3 covers 14 residues. The V end was cut by 6 bases, the J end by 5 bases, with 15 bases between. Germline lookup yields CDR1 MGHDK and CDR2 SYGVNS. The CDR3 loop reads CASSPPGVIDTQYF. In nucleotides, the CDR3 is TGTGCCAGCAGCCCACCGGGAGTGATAGATACGCAGTATTTT.

Regarding this clone: Other DNA sequences from this sample encode an identical CDR3 as well. The rearrangement joins TRBV5-4 to TRBJ2-7; TRBD2 matches 7 bases. The CDR3 consists of 16 residues. Germline V CDR1 and CDR2: SGHNT, YYREEE (reference sequence). Unmatched junction bases numbered 17, after V lost 5 bases and J lost 6 bases. The CDR3 bases are TGTGCCAGCAGTAAGAATCCTGGCGGGGGTGGGCTCGAGCAGTACTTC. Translation gives CASSKNPGGGGLEQYF.

This rearrangement joins TRBV3-1 (or the pseudogene TRBV3-2) to TRBJ2-3; 7 nucleotides match TRBD1. The CDR3 length is 14 residues. Trimming at V came to 6 bases and at J to 5 bases, leaving 8 bases not matched to a gene. CDR1 and CDR2 (germline): LGHDT, YNNKEL (reference sequence). DNA of the CDR3: TGTGCCAGCAGTCCCAGACAGGGAGTAGATACGCAGTATTTT. The encoded protein is CASSPRQGVDTQYF.

CDR3 amino acids: CSVASGVNQPQHF. In DNA form, the CDR3 reads TGCAGCGTTGCTTCAGGGGTCAATCAGCCCCAGCATTTT. This chain uses TRBV29-1 with TRBJ1-5; a possible D gene is TRBD1 (6 bases). The V end was cut by 4 bases, the J end by 3 bases, with 10 bases between. Looked up from germline, CDR1 is SQVTM and CDR2 is ANQGSEA. This CDR3 spans 13 amino acids.

V usage is TRBV7-2 and J usage is TRBJ2-7; D might be TRBD2 (6 bases). Germline assignment: CDR1 SGHTA and CDR2 FQGNSA. With 1 base removed from V and 6 bases from J, the gap between germline ends came to 16 bases. This CDR3 has 15 amino acids. For the CDR3, the DNA is TGTGCCAGCAGCTTAGGACCGGTGGAGGGGAGCGAGCAGTACTTC. Amino acid sequence: CASSLGPVEGSEQYF.

This clone showed up just a few times. The V gene is TRBV10-3, the J gene TRBJ1-4; 7 positions agree with TRBD1. Germline-derived CDR1 and CDR2 are ENHRY and SYGVKD. The CDR3 runs 14 residues. Trimming cost V 6 bases and J 5 bases; bases outside gene matches: 6. The CDR3 reads CAIRPGQSNEKLFF. The CDR3 bases are TGTGCCATCAGACCGGGACAGTCAAATGAAAAACTGTTTTTT.

The rearrangement links TRBV10-3 to TRBJ1-5; TRBD1 agrees at 7 bases. Germline V lookup: CDR1 ENHRY, CDR2 SYGVKD. V dropped 3 bases and J dropped 0; count of bases not matched to a gene: 8. The CDR3 runs to 17 residues. The CDR3 protein is CAISDYSQGPSNQPQHF. The DNA for the CDR3 is TGTGCCATCAGTGATTACTCACAGGGGCCTAGCAATCAGCCCCAGCATTTT.

This chain uses TRBV19 with TRBJ1-2; 12 bases fit TRBD1. V was pared by 6 bases and J by 4 bases, with 24 bases of the junction left unmatched. Germline V gene lookup returns CDR1 LNHDA and CDR2 SQIVND (reference sequence). This CDR3 contains 21 residues. The CDR3 reads CASSQHKFNPGQGAKGYGYTF. The CDR3 bases are TGTGCCAGTAGCCAACATAAATTCAATCCGGGACAGGGGGCAAAGGGCTATGGCTACACCTTC.

The V and J genes are TRBV3-1 (or the pseudogene TRBV3-2) and TRBJ1-1, with 7 bases lining up with TRBD1. CDR3 length: 16 residues. Germline values: CDR1 LGHDT, CDR2 YNNKEL (reference sequence). V was clipped by 8 bases and J by 3 bases; unmatched bases: 15. For the CDR3, the DNA is TGTGCCAGCGGGCTGGGGACAGACCCTGGGGACACTGAAGCTTTCTTT. Its translation is CASGLGTDPGDTEAFF.

This sequence joins TRBV27 and TRBJ1-1, with a possible D match to TRBD1 (5 bases). Germline CDR1 MNHEY, CDR2 SMNVEV (reference sequence). V gave up 3 bases and J gave up 5 bases, with 19 bases separating them. The CDR3 contains 16 residues. The CDR3 sequence is CASSLGEGLGWTEAFF. CDR3 DNA sequence: TGTGCCAGCAGTTTGGGGGAGGGGTTGGGTTGGACTGAAGCTTTCTTT.

The chain combines TRBV2 with TRBJ2-3; 14 bases fit TRBD2. Germline loops: CDR1 SNHLY, CDR2 FYNNEI. The CDR3 is 16 residues long. V lost 4 bases and J lost 4; bases outside the gene matches: 4. The CDR3 reads CASSAGLAGGADTQYF. In nucleotides, the CDR3 is TGTGCCAGCAGTGCCGGACTAGCGGGAGGAGCAGATACGCAGTATTTT.

This clone was counted only a few times. CDR3 nucleotide sequence: TGTGCCATCAGTTATACAGGGGGCGATGGCTACACCTTC. Translated: CAISYTGGDGYTF. This chain links TRBV10-3 with TRBJ1-2; TRBD1 matches at 9 bases. This CDR3 comprises 13 residues. After removal of 5 bases from V and 6 bases from J, the junction contained 4 bases not matched to a gene. Per the germline V gene, CDR1 is ENHRY and CDR2 is SYGVKD.

This chain links TRBV7-6 with TRBJ1-1; TRBD1 matches 8 bases. The CDR3 spans 14 residues. V trimming: 4 bases; J trimming: 3 bases; junction bases outside the gene matches: 4. The germline V gene has CDR1 SGHVS and CDR2 FNYEAQ. The CDR3 loop reads CASSSTTGDTEAFF. Written as DNA, the CDR3 is TGTGCCAGCAGCTCTACGACAGGGGACACTGAAGCTTTCTTT. The whole variable domain, filled in from reference TRBV7-6 and TRBJ1-1, reads GAGVSQSPRYKVTKRGQDVALRCDPISGHVSLYWYRQALGQGPEFLTYFNYEAQQDKSGLPNDRFSAERPEGSISTLTIQRTEQRDSAMYRCASSSTTGDTEAFFGQGTRLTVV.

The chain has TRBV6-5 and TRBJ1-4; 7 bases line up with TRBD1. From germline, CDR1 is MNHEY and CDR2 SVGAGI. V lost 8 bases and J lost 5; bases outside the gene matches: 8. The CDR3 extends over 14 amino acids. The CDR3 bases are TGTGCCAGCTCCGAAGGGACAGAGAATGAAAAACTGTTTTTT. Its translation is CASSEGTENEKLFF.

The V and J genes are TRBV21-1 and TRBJ1-2. TRBV21-1 is a documented pseudogene. The CDR3 runs 19 residues. The CDR3 loop is CASSTPVKRFTSPIYGYTF. The CDR3 DNA reads TGTGCCAGCAGCACCCCCGTTAAGAGGTTCACATCTCCAATTTATGGCTACACCTTC.

This clone has more than one count but fewer than ten. V is TRBV6-5 and J is TRBJ1-1; D remains unclear. The V end was cut by 0 bases, the J end by 2 bases, with 10 bases between. The CDR3 covers 15 residues. The germline V gene encodes CDR1 MNHEY and CDR2 SVGAGI. CDR3 sequence: CASSYSNSRNTEAFF. In DNA form, the CDR3 reads TGTGCCAGCAGTTACTCGAACAGCCGAAACACTGAAGCTTTCTTT.

V and J are TRBV9 and TRBJ2-2, with 13 bases identical to TRBD2. Germline V gives CDR1 SGDLS, CDR2 YYNGEE. The V gene end was trimmed by 2 bases and the J gene end by 4 bases; junction bases not matched to a gene: 2. The CDR3 spans 16 residues. The CDR3 nucleotides are TGTGCCAGCAGCGTGCGACTAGCGGGGGGCACCGGGGAGCTGTTTTTT. It specifies CASSVRLAGGTGELFF.

The J gene is TRBJ2-1, the V gene TRBV7-3; D not resolved. CDR3 size: 15 residues. Per the germline V gene, CDR1 is SGHTA and CDR2 is FQGTGA. The V end was cut by 1 base, the J end by 6 bases, with 13 bases between. This CDR3 reads CASSLSLVSGNEQFF. Written as DNA, the CDR3 is TGTGCCAGCAGCTTAAGTTTGGTGTCGGGCAATGAGCAGTTCTTC. Using reference TRBV7-3 and TRBJ2-1 for the parts outside the CDR3, the full variable domain is GAGVSQTPSNKVTEKGKYVELRCDPISGHTALYWYRQSLGQGPEFLIYFQGTGAADDSGLPNDRFFAVRPEGSVSTLKIQRTERGDSAVYLCASSLSLVSGNEQFFGPGTRLTVL.

The chain has TRBV7-2 and TRBJ2-7, with 11 bases that match TRBD2. Germline CDR1 and CDR2: SGHTA and FQGNSA. Trimming took 4 bases from V and 2 from J; bases not matched to a gene: 4. This CDR3 comprises 15 residues. The CDR3 loop reads CASSSGLAGTYEQYF. The CDR3 DNA follows: TGTGCCAGCAGCTCCGGACTAGCGGGTACCTACGAGCAGTACTTC.

This clone came up once. The chain joins TRBV5-4 to TRBJ2-7; D is possibly TRBD1 (6 bases). V shed 3 bases and J shed 3 bases, with 10 bases lying between them. Germline lookup yields CDR1 SGHNT and CDR2 YYREEE (reference sequence). The CDR3 runs to 13 residues. The CDR3 region is CASSSGQYYEQYF. CDR3 bases: TGTGCCAGCAGCTCCGGACAGTACTACGAGCAGTACTTC.

The V call is TRBV3-1 (or the pseudogene TRBV3-2), the J call TRBJ2-5; 13 bases line up with TRBD2. Germline values: CDR1 LGHDT, CDR2 YNNKEL (reference sequence). The CDR3 consists of 16 residues. After removal of 3 bases from V and 5 bases from J, the junction contained 6 bases not matched to a gene. The CDR3 here is CASSQATSGREETQYF. In DNA, the CDR3 is TGTGCCAGCAGCCAGGCCACTAGCGGGAGGGAGGAGACCCAGTACTTC.